This record covers a single T cell receptor (beta chain). This entry is derived from a study of blood T cell repertoires in COVID-19. On the study more broadly: From the United States, Italy and Spain came samples of acute and convalescent COVID-19.

This table comes from immunoSEQ multiplex PCR, and its TCRdb copy is limited to in-frame clones, with some not included. The data hold approximately 240,000 clones, with roughly 84% observed a single time. Germline CDR1 and CDR2: SGHTA and FQGNSA. The CDR3 runs 16 residues. Trimming took 1 base from V and 0 from J, leaving 9 bases between them. The chain combines TRBV7-2 with TRBJ1-4, with D possibly matching TRBD1 (6 bases). The receptor was isolated from a middle-aged man who had recovered from COVID-19. Sequenced sample: peripheral blood. In nucleotides, the CDR3 is TGTGCCAGCAGCTTAGTCAGGGGTGCAACTAATGAAAAACTGTTTTTT. It translates to CASSLVRGATNEKLFF.